Described below is a single T cell receptor beta chain sequence and its context. This clone's antigen is unknown. No clone much larger than this one lies a single base away; base qualities are absent. The sample comes from a study of PD-1 blockade in classical Hodgkin lymphoma (TCRdb year 2020). In the study overall: Nivolumab dosing was 3 mg/kg intravenously every 2 weeks, continuing until either disease progression or unacceptable toxicity. A peripheral blood immune signature of response to PD-1 blockade in classical Hodgkin lymphoma was defined using TCR beta sequencing and CyTOF.

Genomic DNA was isolated using the Qiagen DNeasy kit from unsorted PBMCs as well as from negatively selected CD4+ and CD8+ fractions. TCR beta CDR3 regions were subjected to amplification by immunoSEQ multiplex PCR with primers that anneal to V and J segments. A synthetic immune receptor repertoire was used to minimize amplification bias, and any residual bias was removed computationally once sequencing was done. The authors' pipeline ran thus. Custom Python scripts were used to quantify repertoire diversity as the Shannon entropy index. Unsorted, CD4+ and CD8+ repertoires were analyzed separately, except in combined analyses where CD4+ and CD8+ sequences were merged in silico. Clonal expansion was defined as a frequency increase of at least 2-fold after treatment compared with C1D1, and clones undetected at baseline were assigned a pseudocount of 0.5. Clones with 0 or 1 copy at C1D1 were defined as singleton clones, while clones with 2 or more copies were defined as non-singleton clones. Clones expanded in unsorted samples were labelled as CD4+, CD8+ or unknown by matching protein sequences in sorted samples from the same patient. Diversity changes from C1D1 to C4D1 were tested in paired samples using Wilcoxon tests. TCRdb re-hosts the immuneACCESS table, in-frame sequences only. Its copies lack some clones; in the studies checked, an unresolved V gene accounts for under half of them, and the cause for the rest is not known. V, J and clone size derive from that table, while D and trimming were established from the DNA sequence. The table for this sample lists about 11,000 clones; 76% of them were counted only once. The ten largest clones add up to 25% of the sample.

Beyond this particular receptor, the publication reports: The study covered only a single clinical trial cohort, and the causes of the repertoire differences, possibly disease activity or prior therapy, were still not defined. Baseline TCR diversity was reported as lower in newly diagnosed patients than in healthy donors, and lower still in relapsed/refractory patients. CD4+ but not CD8+ TCR diversity rose significantly by C4D1 (p=0.0027 vs p=0.16), most apparent in complete responders (p=0.02). Patients starting nivolumab less than 1 year after ASCT had lower diversity and were excluded from later analyses to avoid confounding by immune reconstitution. Trial patients with a complete response had baseline diversity similar to that of newly diagnosed patients, while partial responders and progressors had significantly lower diversity.

Read against the paper, the sample's time point label means: cycle 1 day 1 (C1D1), immediately before nivolumab initiation. Every trial patient had relapsed after autologous stem cell transplantation, and cohorts A, B and C differed in prior brentuximab vedotin exposure. A total of fewer than 70 patients with relapsed/refractory classical Hodgkin lymphoma made up the trial cohort, and each patient's best overall response was complete response, partial response or progressive disease. In the multi-cohort phase II CheckMate 205 trial, trial patients received single-agent nivolumab. Best overall response was determined by an independent review committee according to the 2007 International Working Group response criteria. Trial PBMCs were collected immediately before nivolumab initiation (C1D1) and during therapy at cycle 2 day 1 and cycle 4 day 1. Peripheral blood was collected in 8 mL Vacutainer Cell Preparation Tubes, from which PBMCs were isolated by centrifugation and then cryopreserved.

Taken from the germline V gene, the CDR1 and CDR2 loops are SNHLY and FYNNEI. Taken from cysteine to phenylalanine, the CDR3 has 14 residues. Of the read, only the CDR3 DNA is kept; its 42 bases are in frame from base 1. The V and J ends are trimmed by 7 bases and 0 bases, leaving 12 bases between them. The source is a human donor with classical Hodgkin lymphoma. Sequencing used peripheral blood mononuclear cells (PBMCs), obtained at baseline. Rearrangement joined TRBV2 to TRBJ1-1; 5 matching bases give a weak D call of TRBD1. The DNA sequence follows: TGTGCCAGCATCAGGGCCTCCTTGAACACTGAAGCTTTCTTT. Its translation is CASIRASLNTEAFF.